One and the same sample provided the 17 T cell receptor beta chains below, sequenced in a study of CD4 T cells in relation to SARS-CoV-2 and coronaviruses listed by TCRdb under 2021. CD4+ T cells from unexposed donors were collected before the COVID-19 pandemic (2011-2018). Following 10 days of culture, the EasySep CD4+ T cell isolation kit was used to isolate CD4+ T cells. Preparation of the library involved the immunoSEQ multiplex PCR assay. The table was pulled from immuneACCESS by TCRdb, which kept in-frame rearrangements only. Such tables lose some clones; where checked, under half of the loss comes from unresolved V genes, and the rest has no known cause. This sample gives about 23,000 clones in total; roughly four fifths of them show up just once. Roughly 14% of the sample goes to the ten largest clones. Their cognate antigens are unknown. The sequencing sample was made of CD4+ T cells from PBMCs, cultured in vitro. All receptors derive from a human donor in good health.

V gene TRBV29-1 combines with J gene TRBJ2-7; TRBD2 matches 12 bases. Germline CDR1 reads SQVTM; CDR2 reads ANQGSEA. This CDR3 is built from 15 residues. This CDR3 is CSASGGVLAQYEQYF. Written as DNA, the CDR3 is TGCAGTGCTAGCGGGGGGGTCCTAGCACAATACGAGCAGTACTTC.

Only one count was recorded for this clone. The chain uses TRBV7-9 and TRBJ1-4; D is possibly TRBD1 (5 bases). CDR3 length: 16 amino acids. Germline V lookup: CDR1 SEHNR, CDR2 FQNEAQ (reference sequence). With 5 bases removed from V and 0 bases from J, the gap between germline ends came to 13 bases. CDR3: CASSRALGPTNEKLFF. The CDR3 DNA is TGTGCCAGCAGCCGGGCGTTGGGACCAACTAATGAAAAACTGTTTTTT.

The chain joins TRBV18 to TRBJ1-6; D may be TRBD1 (5 bases). Germline CDR1 reads KGHSH; CDR2 reads LQKENI. The CDR3 sequence is 12 residues long. V gave up 3 bases and J gave up 10 bases, with 7 bases separating them. CDR3 loop: CASSPGGSPLHF. The CDR3 region has the DNA TGTGCCAGCTCACCGGGGGGGTCACCCCTCCACTTT. Full variable domain (outside the CDR3, taken from reference TRBV18 and TRBJ1-6): NAGVMQNPRHLVRRRGQEARLRCSPMKGHSHVYWYRQLPEEGLKFMVYLQKENIIDESGMPKERFSAEFPKEGPSILRIQQVVRGDSAAYFCASSPGGSPLHFGNGTRLTVT.

The gene calls are TRBV7-9 and TRBJ1-2; D is uncertain. Germline V CDR1 and CDR2: SEHNR, FQNEAQ (reference sequence). V lost 7 bases, J lost 8 bases, and 20 bases lay in between. This CDR3 has 14 amino acids. In DNA form, the CDR3 reads TGTGCCAGCACCGAGACTCTTGGCCAGGACGGCTACACCTTC. Translating it yields CASTETLGQDGYTF.

The chain has TRBV11-1 and TRBJ1-3; D is undetermined. This CDR3 region has 13 residues. V was cut by 6 bases and J by 3 bases, with 9 bases left in between. Germline V gene sequence: CDR1 SGHAT, CDR2 FQDESV (reference sequence). The DNA for the CDR3 is TGTGCCAGCAGGGCCCGAGGTGGAAACACCATATATTTT. Its translation is CASRARGGNTIYF.

This rearrangement joins TRBV7-2 to TRBJ2-1; TRBD2 agrees at 7 bases. Trimming cost V 4 bases and J 5 bases; bases outside gene matches: 8. Germline CDR1 and CDR2: SGHTA and FQGNSA. This CDR3 is built from 15 residues. DNA for the CDR3: TGTGCCAGCAGCTACTCCAGCGGGGTCAACAATGAGCAGTTCTTC. Its protein product is CASSYSSGVNNEQFF.

This clone was seen a few times. The chain links TRBV7-2 to TRBJ2-7; 8 bases agree with TRBD2. Germline values: CDR1 SGHTA, CDR2 FQGNSA. This CDR3 region has 15 residues. The ends lost 2 bases at V and 4 bases at J; junction bases unmatched: 7. CDR3 bases: TGTGCCAGCAGCTTATCCCGTGGCGGGGGGTACGAGCAGTACTTC. This gives the protein CASSLSRGGGYEQYF.

This clone has only a few counts. The rearrangement links TRBV3-1 (or the pseudogene TRBV3-2) to TRBJ1-5, with 10 nucleotides matching TRBD1. This CDR3 contains 15 residues. Germline V gene data show CDR1 as LGHDT and CDR2 as YNNKEL (reference sequence). Trimming at V came to 1 base and at J to 6 bases, leaving 3 bases not matched to a gene. CDR3 in DNA: TGTGCCAGCAGCCAAGGACAGGGGGCAGGTCAGCCCCAGCATTTT. This encodes CASSQGQGAGQPQHF.

The table lists this clone with a few counts. The V and J genes are TRBV7-9 and TRBJ1-1; unclear D gene. The CDR3 runs to 14 residues. Germline V lookup: CDR1 SEHNR, CDR2 FQNEAQ (reference sequence). V was trimmed by 3 bases and J by 3 bases, leaving 11 bases between them. This chain's CDR3 is CASSFVGVDTEAFF. In DNA, the CDR3 is TGTGCCAGCAGCTTTGTCGGGGTAGACACTGAAGCTTTCTTT.

This clone came up a few times. This chain links TRBV3-1 (or the pseudogene TRBV3-2) with TRBJ2-2, with 7 bases fitting TRBD2. The CDR3 is made up of 14 amino acids. V was clipped by 2 bases and J by 7 bases; unmatched bases: 4. In germline, CDR1 is LGHDT, CDR2 YNNKEL (reference sequence). The CDR3 is CASSQMASGGELFF. CDR3 nucleotide sequence: TGTGCCAGCAGCCAAATGGCTAGCGGCGGGGAGCTGTTTTTT.

This chain uses TRBV12-3 or TRBV12-4 with TRBJ2-1; 7 nucleotides align to TRBD2. V shed 6 bases, J shed 4 bases, and the junction held 3 bases outside the gene matches. The CDR3 sequence is 13 residues long. The CDR3 region has the DNA TGTGCCAGCAGAGGAGCGGGATACAATGAGCAGTTCTTC. This translates into CASRGAGYNEQFF.

V and J are TRBV6-1 and TRBJ2-1; TRBD2 agrees at 10 bases. The CDR3 length is 16 residues. V was pared by 2 bases and J by 2 bases, with 3 bases of the junction left unmatched. The germline gives CDR1 MNHNS, CDR2 SASEGT. The CDR3 reads CASSESTSGPYNEQFF. DNA of the CDR3: TGTGCCAGCAGTGAATCGACTAGCGGGCCCTACAATGAGCAGTTCTTC.

This clone occurred a few times. The gene calls are TRBV7-8 and TRBJ2-1; D tentatively fits TRBD1 or TRBD2 (6 bases each). The CDR3 consists of 19 residues. CDR1 SGHVS and CDR2 FQNEAQ come from the germline V gene. The ends were cut back, 3 bases at V and 6 bases at J, with 27 bases in the middle. The CDR3 region is CASSLEGHPGGGATNEQFF. The CDR3 DNA sequence: TGTGCCAGCAGCTTGGAGGGACATCCAGGAGGAGGCGCGACCAATGAGCAGTTCTTC.

The chain recombines TRBV2 with TRBJ1-2, with D maybe TRBD1 (6 bases). Germline V gives CDR1 SNHLY, CDR2 FYNNEI. The CDR3 is made up of 14 amino acids. V lost 4 bases and J 8 bases, leaving 17 bases between the germline ends. This CDR3 is CASSAGHPTGGYTF. DNA for the CDR3: TGTGCCAGCAGTGCGGGACACCCCACGGGGGGCTACACCTTC.

This clone was picked up a small number of times. V and J are TRBV5-1 and TRBJ1-1; D may be TRBD1 (6 bases). V gave up 0 bases and J gave up 1 base, with 7 bases separating them. This CDR3 is 14 amino acids long. The germline V gene has CDR1 SGHRS and CDR2 YFSETQ. CDR3 bases: TGCGCCAGCAGCTTGGGGGGGGCGAACACTGAAGCTTTCTTT. It translates to CASSLGGANTEAFF.

This chain uses TRBV3-1 (or the pseudogene TRBV3-2) with TRBJ2-5, with TRBD2 matching over 8 bases. Germline lookup yields CDR1 LGHDT and CDR2 YNNKEL (reference sequence). The CDR3 has 12 amino acids. Trimming at V came to 10 bases and at J to 5 bases, leaving 6 bases not matched to a gene. The CDR3 is CATGREGETQYF. The DNA for the CDR3 is TGTGCCACGGGCCGGGAGGGGGAGACCCAGTACTTC.

The chain joins TRBV19 to TRBJ2-7; 10 nucleotides agree with TRBD1. This CDR3 contains 15 residues. V shed 7 bases, J shed 2 bases, and the junction held 8 bases outside the gene matches. In germline, CDR1 is LNHDA, CDR2 SQIVND (reference sequence). Written as DNA, the CDR3 is TGTGCCAGTACAATGCGACAGGGGGCGACCTACGAGCAGTACTTC. It encodes CASTMRQGATYEQYF.